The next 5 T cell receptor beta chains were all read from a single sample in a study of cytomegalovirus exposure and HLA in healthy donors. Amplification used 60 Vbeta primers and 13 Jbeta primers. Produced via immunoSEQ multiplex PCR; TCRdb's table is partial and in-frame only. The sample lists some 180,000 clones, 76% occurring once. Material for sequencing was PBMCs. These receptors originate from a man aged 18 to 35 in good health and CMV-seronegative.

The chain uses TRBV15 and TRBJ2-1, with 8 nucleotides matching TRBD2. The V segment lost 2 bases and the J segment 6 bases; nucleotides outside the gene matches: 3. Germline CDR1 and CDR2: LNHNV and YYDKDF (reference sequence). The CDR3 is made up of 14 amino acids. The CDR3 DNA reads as TGTGCCACCAGCAGACTAGCGGGTCCCAATGAGCAGTTCTTC. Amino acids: CATSRLAGPNEQFF.

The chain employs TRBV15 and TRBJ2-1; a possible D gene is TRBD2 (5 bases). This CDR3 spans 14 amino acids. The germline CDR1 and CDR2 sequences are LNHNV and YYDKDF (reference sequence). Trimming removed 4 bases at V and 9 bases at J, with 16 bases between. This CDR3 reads CATSTTLGGLEQFF. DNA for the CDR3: TGTGCCACCAGCACCACCTTAGGAGGTCTTGAGCAGTTCTTC.

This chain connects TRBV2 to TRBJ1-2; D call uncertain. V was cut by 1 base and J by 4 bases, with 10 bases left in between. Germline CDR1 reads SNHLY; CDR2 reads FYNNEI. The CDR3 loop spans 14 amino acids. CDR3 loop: CASSEVAVPYGYTF. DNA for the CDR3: TGTGCCAGCAGTGAAGTGGCGGTTCCCTATGGCTACACCTTC.

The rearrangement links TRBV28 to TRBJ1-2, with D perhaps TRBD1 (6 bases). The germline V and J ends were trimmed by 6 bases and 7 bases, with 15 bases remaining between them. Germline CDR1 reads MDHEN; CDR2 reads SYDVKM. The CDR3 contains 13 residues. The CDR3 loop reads CASRRQVYGGYTF. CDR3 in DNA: TGTGCCAGCAGGCGACAGGTTTATGGTGGCTACACCTTC.

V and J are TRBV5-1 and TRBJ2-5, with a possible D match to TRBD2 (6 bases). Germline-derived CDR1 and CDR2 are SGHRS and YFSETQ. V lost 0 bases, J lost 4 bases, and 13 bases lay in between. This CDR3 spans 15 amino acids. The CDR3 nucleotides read TGCGCCAGCAGCTTGGCCGGCGGGGTGTCAGAGACCCAGTACTTC. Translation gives CASSLAGGVSETQYF.